These 17 T cell receptor beta chains were all obtained from the same sample, sequenced in a study of T cell repertoires in cytomegalovirus infection. MiXCR, applied by TCRdb to the reads, yields one record per CDR3 protein. The sample has approximately 500,000 distinct CDR3 sequences, over 9% seen once. The material sequenced was PBMCs. The receptors derive from a human donor in good health (CMV status not recorded). Some clones in this sample may be carry-over from other donors' samples.

The V gene is TRBV20-1, the J gene TRBJ2-5; D is unresolved. V dropped 6 bases and J dropped 3 bases, with 14 bases sitting between them. The CDR3 loop spans 13 amino acids. Germline loops: CDR1 DFQATT, CDR2 SNEGSKA (reference sequence). The CDR3 reads CSASLGSEETQYF. DNA for the CDR3: TGCAGTGCCTCTTTGGGTTCCGAAGAGACCCAGTACTTC.

This clonotype was found many times. This sequence joins TRBV19 and TRBJ2-3; 7 bases fit TRBD2. After removal of 4 bases from V and 5 bases from J, the junction contained 15 bases not matched to a gene. CDR1 is LNHDA and CDR2 is SQIVND in the germline V gene (reference sequence). This CDR3 has 17 residues. The CDR3 nucleotides are TGTGCCAGTAGTACCCAGGCGTTCGCGGGAGTTGGAGATACGCAGTATTTT. Translated, it gives CASSTQAFAGVGDTQYF.

In its sample, this clonotype was seen many times. The gene calls are TRBV7-3 and TRBJ1-1; a weak D match, TRBD1 (6 bases). This CDR3 comprises 13 residues. CDR1 and CDR2 (germline): SGHTA, FQGTGA. V lost 5 bases, J lost 7 bases, and 14 bases lay in between. The CDR3, as DNA: TGTGCCAGCAGCCTCGGACAGACGAGTGAAGCTTTCTTT. Residues: CASSLGQTSEAFF.

This clonotype was seen more than once but under ten times. V usage is TRBV19 and J usage is TRBJ1-1; 7 bases are shared with TRBD1. Germline V gene sequence: CDR1 LNHDA, CDR2 SQIVND (reference sequence). The CDR3 has 15 amino acids. V shed 10 bases and J 0 bases; nucleotides not matched to a gene: 11. The CDR3 here is CATTPQGKMNTEAFF. The CDR3 DNA reads TGTGCCACCACCCCACAGGGGAAGATGAACACTGAAGCTTTCTTT.

This clonotype has ten or more counts. This rearrangement joins TRBV11-2 to TRBJ2-1; 11 nucleotides match TRBD2. Trimming cost V 2 bases and J 2 bases; bases outside gene matches: 8. The CDR3 is made up of 18 amino acids. Germline assignment: CDR1 SGHAT and CDR2 FQNNGV. This CDR3 reads CASSLQPFSGGAYNEQFF. The CDR3 DNA follows: TGTGCCAGCAGCTTACAACCCTTTAGCGGGGGGGCCTACAATGAGCAGTTCTTC.

This clonotype was observed once. This may come from a read error, since a much larger clone is one base off. V gene TRBV4-1 combines with J gene TRBJ2-1; D is possibly TRBD1 or TRBD2 (5 bases each). The V gene's germline CDR1 is MGHRA and CDR2 YSYEKL. This CDR3 is 17 amino acids long. The CDR3 region has the DNA TGCGCCAGCAGCCAGAGAACTGGGGGAAACTCCTACAATGGGCAGTTCTTC. It translates to CASSQRTGGNSYNGQFF.

The chain is built from TRBV5-5 and TRBJ1-1; D gene uncertain. Germline CDR1 and CDR2: SGHKS and YYEKEE (reference sequence). The ends were cut back, 1 base at V and 1 base at J, with 8 bases in the middle. CDR3 length: 14 residues. The DNA of the CDR3 is TGTGCCAGCAGCTTGTTACCCAAGAACACTGAAGCTTTCTTT. Protein: CASSLLPKNTEAFF.

This clonotype was counted many times. The gene calls are TRBV12-5 and TRBJ1-1; D remains unclear. Looked up from germline, CDR1 is LGHNT and CDR2 is FRNRAP. V dropped 1 base and J dropped 6 bases, with 3 bases sitting between them. The CDR3 loop spans 11 amino acids. The CDR3, as DNA: TGTGCTAGTGGTTTGGGCCCTGAAGCTTTCTTT. Its translation is CASGLGPEAFF.

This clonotype was picked up many times. This rearrangement joins TRBV7-6 to TRBJ1-2; D uncertain. The V gene lost 0 bases and the J gene lost 0 bases, with 11 bases spanning the gap. The CDR3 has 16 amino acids. Looked up from germline, CDR1 is SGHVS and CDR2 is FNYEAQ. CDR3 sequence (DNA): TGTGCCAGCAGCTTAGCGGTGGTAGCAGCTAACTATGGCTACACCTTC. Protein product: CASSLAVVAANYGYTF.

This clonotype occurred many times. The J gene is TRBJ2-2, the V gene TRBV7-2, with 9 bases aligning to TRBD2. The CDR3 length is 17 residues. Trimming at V came to 5 bases and at J to 7 bases, leaving 14 bases not matched to a gene. The germline V gene encodes CDR1 SGHTA and CDR2 FQGNSA. The CDR3 sequence: CASSTPPLAGRNGELFF. CDR3 in DNA: TGTGCCAGCAGCACCCCCCCTCTAGCGGGAAGAAACGGGGAGCTGTTTTTT.

This clonotype was seen repeatedly, ten times or more. The chain has TRBV11-2 and TRBJ2-5; TRBD1 matches at 11 bases. Per the germline V gene, CDR1 is SGHAT and CDR2 is FQNNGV. This CDR3 is built from 14 residues. V was pared by 5 bases and J by 4 bases, with 3 bases of the junction left unmatched. CDR3 DNA sequence: TGTGCCAGCAGCGTAGGGACAGGGGGAGAGACCCAGTACTTC. Residues: CASSVGTGGETQYF.

This clonotype was counted many times. V usage is TRBV27 and J usage is TRBJ2-1, with TRBD2 matching 10 bases. The V segment lost 4 bases and the J segment 0 bases; nucleotides outside the gene matches: 6. This CDR3 comprises 17 residues. Germline CDR1 is MNHEY and CDR2 is SMNVEV (reference sequence). In DNA form, the CDR3 reads TGTGCCAGCAGTTCCCCTAGCGGGAGAAGCTCCTACAATGAGCAGTTCTTC. Translation: CASSSPSGRSSYNEQFF.

There are many counts of this clonotype. The chain combines TRBV12-3 or TRBV12-4 with TRBJ2-3; D uncertain. This CDR3 is built from 12 residues. Trimming left V 4 bases short and J 13 bases short, with 15 bases between. CDR3 in amino acids: CASSSSPSSEYF. The CDR3 DNA is TGTGCCAGCAGTTCCTCGCCCTCTTCTGAGTATTTT.

At least ten counts were recorded for this clonotype. The chain links TRBV6-5 to TRBJ1-2; tentatively, D is TRBD1 (6 bases). With 6 bases removed from V and 3 bases from J, the gap between germline ends came to 11 bases. The CDR3 runs 13 residues. The germline gives CDR1 MNHEY, CDR2 SVGAGI. The CDR3 DNA reads as TGTGCCAGCAGCTCCAGACAGGACTATGGCTACACCTTC. Its translation: CASSSRQDYGYTF.

This clonotype was recorded many times. The rearrangement uses TRBV27 and TRBJ2-1, with 9 bases matching TRBD2. The V and J ends lost 10 bases and 6 bases, in that order; junction bases with no gene match: 13. Germline CDR1 and CDR2: MNHEY and SMNVEV (reference sequence). This CDR3 region has 15 residues. Here the CDR3 reads CATQGFLAGPNEQFF. The CDR3 nucleotides are TGTGCCACCCAGGGGTTCCTAGCGGGGCCCAATGAGCAGTTCTTC.

This clonotype showed up many times. V gene TRBV7-6 combines with J gene TRBJ2-1; D is uncertain. The CDR3 spans 14 residues. V lost 0 bases and J lost 4, with 7 bases in between. Germline CDR1 and CDR2: SGHVS and FNYEAQ. The CDR3 sequence is CASSLAIKYNEQFF. The CDR3 DNA sequence: TGTGCCAGCAGCTTAGCAATCAAGTACAATGAGCAGTTCTTC.

About this clonotype: A read error is possible here, since a much larger clone lies one base away. The chain uses TRBV12-3 or TRBV12-4 and TRBJ2-5; 9 bases agree with TRBD2. After removal of 1 base from V and 4 bases from J, the junction contained 7 bases not matched to a gene. This CDR3 is built from 16 residues. The DNA for the CDR3 is TGTGCCAGCAGTTTAGGAAGGGTAGCGGGAGTAGAGACCCAGTACTTC. Translation gives CASSLGRVAGVETQYF.